The clone carrying this T cell receptor (beta chain) was seen many times. The antigen is not known. The source of the sample is a study of T-cell reconstitution after alpha-beta-depleted transplantation in children. Findings and limits, study-wide: T-cell numbers and diversity one year post-transplant derived largely from freshly generated T cells.

The CDR3 length is 14 residues. CDR1 SEHNR and CDR2 FQNEAQ come from the germline V gene (reference sequence). Trimming took off 5 bases at V and 3 bases at J, with 13 bases between the two ends. Preparation of the TCRbeta library used unique molecular identifiers. TCRdb re-analysed the PCR reads in MiXCR, keeping a single row per CDR3 protein. The data contain approximately 430,000 distinct CDR3 sequences, 15% to 20% of them seen just once; the ten biggest clones take up 25% to 35%. The sample here was PBMCs, mostly from graft donor cells, taken 360 days after TCRalphabeta/CD19-depleted stem cell transplant. The V call is TRBV7-9, the J call TRBJ2-5; D could derive from TRBD1 or TRBD2 (6 bases each). The TCR was taken from a boy in the first two years of life who had a stem cell transplant for Wiskott-Aldrich syndrome, so the T cells may come from the graft donor. In DNA form, the CDR3 reads TGTGCCAGCAGCCGCAGGGGACTCGAAGAGACCCAGTACTTC. Translated, it gives CASSRRGLEETQYF.